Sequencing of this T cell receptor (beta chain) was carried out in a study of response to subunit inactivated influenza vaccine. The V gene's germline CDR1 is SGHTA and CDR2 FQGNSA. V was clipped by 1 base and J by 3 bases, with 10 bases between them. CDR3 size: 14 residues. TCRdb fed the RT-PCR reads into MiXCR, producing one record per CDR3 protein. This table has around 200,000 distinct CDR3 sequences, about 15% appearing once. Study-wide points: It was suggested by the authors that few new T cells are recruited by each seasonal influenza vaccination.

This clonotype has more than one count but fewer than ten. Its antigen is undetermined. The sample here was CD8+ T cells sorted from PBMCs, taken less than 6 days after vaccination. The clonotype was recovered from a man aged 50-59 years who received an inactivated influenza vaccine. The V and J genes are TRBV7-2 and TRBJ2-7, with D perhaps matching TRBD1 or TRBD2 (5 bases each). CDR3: CASSLGGDLYEQYF. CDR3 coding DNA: TGTGCCAGCAGCTTAGGTGGGGACCTCTACGAGCAGTACTTC.